This TCR beta chain was sequenced for a study of siplizumab effects on memory and regulatory T cells. Trimming removed 2 bases from V and 7 bases from J, with 8 bases in between. From germline, CDR1 is SGHDN and CDR2 FVKESK. This CDR3 spans 13 amino acids. Only in-frame clones appear in the TCRdb table, and some are missing; sequencing was by immunoSEQ multiplex PCR. This sample carries tens of thousands of clones, around 97% of them seen once, and the ten largest clones take roughly 0.99%. This sequence joins TRBV14 and TRBJ1-4; D unresolved. This TCR was recovered from a human donor in good health. Sequencing used naive CD8+ T cells sorted from blood. Written as DNA, the CDR3 is TGTGCCAGCAGCCAATATCTTGGTGAAAAACTGTTTTTT. This gives the protein CASSQYLGEKLFF.